This T cell receptor (beta chain) was identified in a study of T cells after somatic rescue of genetic block. Sequenced by immunoSEQ multiplex PCR; TCRdb stores in-frame clones only, minus some. The repertoire holds about 120,000 clones, with over 80% as singletons. This TCR was sampled from a young woman. The specimen sequenced was peripheral blood mononuclear cells (PBMCs).

The CDR3 sequence: CASSMDSNQPQHF. The CDR3 bases are TGTGCCAGTAGTATGGATAGCAATCAGCCCCAGCATTTT. The chain is built from TRBV19 and TRBJ1-5; D gene unclear. This CDR3 comprises 13 residues. With 3 bases removed from V and 0 bases from J, the gap between germline ends came to 3 bases. The germline CDR1 and CDR2 sequences are LNHDA and SQIVND (reference sequence).